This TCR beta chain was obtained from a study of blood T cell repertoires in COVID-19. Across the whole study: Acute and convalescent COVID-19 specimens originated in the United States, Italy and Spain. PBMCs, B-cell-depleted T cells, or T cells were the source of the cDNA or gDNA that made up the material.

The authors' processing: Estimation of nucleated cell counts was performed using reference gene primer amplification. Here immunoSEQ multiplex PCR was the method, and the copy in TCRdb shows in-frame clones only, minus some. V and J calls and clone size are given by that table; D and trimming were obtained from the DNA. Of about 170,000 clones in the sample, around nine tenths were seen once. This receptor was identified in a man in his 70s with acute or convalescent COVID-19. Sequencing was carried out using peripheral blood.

The CDR3 DNA follows: TGTGCCAGCAGCAGCGGGAGTAGGACAGATACGCAGTATTTT. Residues: CASSSGSRTDTQYF. The chain recombines TRBV28 with TRBJ2-3; TRBD2 agrees at 8 bases. In germline, CDR1 is MDHEN, CDR2 SYDVKM. The J segment lost 3 bases and the V segment lost 6 bases, leaving 5 bases of the junction unmatched. The CDR3 is 14 amino acids.